Shown below are 6 T cell receptor beta chains from a single sample sequenced in a study of cytomegalovirus exposure and HLA in healthy donors. Use of 60 Vbeta and 13 Jbeta primers characterized the PCR. Measured with immunoSEQ multiplex PCR; TCRdb has only the in-frame clones, and not every one. The sample holds about 140,000 clones, roughly four fifths seen once. The sequencing input was PBMCs. The receptors derive from a human donor in good health.

Turning to this clone: A junction end diverges from the germline sequence, so it may reflect a read error. This specimen includes other DNA sequences encoding the same CDR3. DNA for the CDR3: TGCGCCAGCAGTGAAGCCGGGGATAGCAATCAGCCCCAGCATTTT. Its translation: CASSEAGDSNQPQHF. The V and J genes are TRBV6-1 and TRBJ1-5; D not certain. This CDR3 has 15 residues. Germline V gene lookup returns CDR1 MNHNS and CDR2 SASEGT.

The chain carries TRBV6-1 and TRBJ1-5; 9 bases are a match to TRBD1. The CDR3 contains 13 residues. J was trimmed by 3 bases and V by 10 bases; bases with no gene match: 4. Germline V lookup: CDR1 MNHNS, CDR2 SASEGT. The CDR3 protein is CATGQGFNQPQHF. CDR3 bases: TGTGCCACGGGACAGGGATTCAATCAGCCCCAGCATTTT.

The chain recombines TRBV7-9 with TRBJ2-3; TRBD1 matches at 8 bases. The CDR3 length is 14 residues. V shed 4 bases and J 4 bases; nucleotides not matched to a gene: 4. The germline V gene has CDR1 SEHNR and CDR2 FQNEAQ (reference sequence). The CDR3 loop reads CASSSDRDADTQYF. The CDR3 DNA sequence: TGTGCCAGCAGCTCGGACAGGGATGCAGATACGCAGTATTTT.

The rearrangement joins TRBV27 to TRBJ1-4; possibly TRBD1 for D (6 bases). The germline CDR1 and CDR2 sequences are MNHEY and SMNVEV (reference sequence). V was pared by 5 bases and J by 11 bases, with 9 bases between. This CDR3 region has 11 residues. The CDR3 region has the DNA TGTGCCAGCAGTCTACAGGGTAAACTGTTTTTT. Translated: CASSLQGKLFF.

J is TRBJ2-2 and V is TRBV5-1, with 7 nucleotides matching TRBD2. Germline V gene sequence: CDR1 SGHRS, CDR2 YFSETQ. The CDR3 is made up of 12 amino acids. The V segment lost 4 bases and the J segment 6 bases; nucleotides outside the gene matches: 0. In DNA, the CDR3 is TGCGCCAGCAGCCGGGGGGCCGGGGAGCTGTTTTTT. It codes for CASSRGAGELFF.

This clone appeared a few times. V and J are TRBV5-1 and TRBJ2-3, with no clear D. The CDR3 length is 12 residues. Germline V CDR1 and CDR2: SGHRS, YFSETQ. Trimming shortened V by 0 bases and J by 6 bases, and 5 bases separated the two germline ends. This CDR3 is CASSLGEDTQYF. In DNA, the CDR3 is TGCGCCAGCAGCTTGGGCGAGGATACGCAGTATTTT.